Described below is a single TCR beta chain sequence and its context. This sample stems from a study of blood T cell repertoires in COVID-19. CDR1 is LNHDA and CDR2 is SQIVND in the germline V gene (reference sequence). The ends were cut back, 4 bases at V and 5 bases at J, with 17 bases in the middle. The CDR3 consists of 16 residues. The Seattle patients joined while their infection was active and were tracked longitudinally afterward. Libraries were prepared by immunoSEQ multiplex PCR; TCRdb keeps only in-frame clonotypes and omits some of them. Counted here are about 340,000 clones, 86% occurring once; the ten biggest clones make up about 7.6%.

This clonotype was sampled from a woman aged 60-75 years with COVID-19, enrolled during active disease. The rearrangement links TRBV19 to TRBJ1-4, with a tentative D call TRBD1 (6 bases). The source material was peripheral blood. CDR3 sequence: CASSNRDTRRNEKLFF. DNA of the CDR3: TGTGCCAGTAGTAATAGGGACACCCGGCGGAATGAAAAACTGTTTTTT.